The clone carrying this TCR beta chain was detected ten times or more. The antigen remains undetermined. This sample stems from a study of T cells in Graves' hyperthyroidism and ophthalmopathy. Among the patients, aged 18 to 65, hyperthyroidism was newly diagnosed and had lasted under 2 months. For the diagnoses, clinical symptoms, serum thyroxine and TRAb, thyroid ultrasound and orbital computed tomography were used. The CDR3 length is 14 residues. The V and J ends lost 4 bases and 1 base respectively, with 11 bases between them. Points from the study as a whole: The model forecast ophthalmopathy, anticipating it by a median approximately 6 months before onset. Among thyroid clonotypes expanded above 0.001, most also appeared in blood.

TCR beta CDR3 regions were amplified from RNA transcripts. The TCR CDR3 was amplified in a first-round RT-PCR using the HTBI primer set. TCRdb ran MiXCR on the multiplex PCR reads and lists one entry per CDR3 protein. Of about 540,000 distinct CDR3 sequences listed, 46% are singletons. The sequencing input was peripheral blood or thyroid tissue (not recorded which). This clonotype was sampled from a woman between 18 and 29 years old with Graves' hyperthyroidism. This chain connects TRBV12-3 or TRBV12-4 to TRBJ2-7; D might be TRBD2 (6 bases). Here the CDR3 DNA reads TGTGCCAGCAGTTCCCTCGGGGGATCCTACGAGCAGTACTTC. Translated, it gives CASSSLGGSYEQYF.